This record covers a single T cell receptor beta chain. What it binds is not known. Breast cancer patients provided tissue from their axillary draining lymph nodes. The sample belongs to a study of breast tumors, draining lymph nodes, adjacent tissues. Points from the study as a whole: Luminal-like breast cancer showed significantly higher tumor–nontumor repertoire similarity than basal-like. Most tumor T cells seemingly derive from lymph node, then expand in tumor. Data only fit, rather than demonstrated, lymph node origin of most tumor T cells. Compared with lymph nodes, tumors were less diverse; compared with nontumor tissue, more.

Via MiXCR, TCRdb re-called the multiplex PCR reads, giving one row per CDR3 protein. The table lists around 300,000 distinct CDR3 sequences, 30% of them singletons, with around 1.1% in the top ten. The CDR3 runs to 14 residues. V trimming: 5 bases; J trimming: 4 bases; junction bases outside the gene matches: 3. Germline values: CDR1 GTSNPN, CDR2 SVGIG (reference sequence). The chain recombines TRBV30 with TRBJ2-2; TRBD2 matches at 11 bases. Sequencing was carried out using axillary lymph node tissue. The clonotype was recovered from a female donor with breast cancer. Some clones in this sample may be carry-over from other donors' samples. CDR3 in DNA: TGTGCCTGGGTTAGCGGGAGGGGCACCGGGGAGCTGTTTTTT. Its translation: CAWVSGRGTGELFF.